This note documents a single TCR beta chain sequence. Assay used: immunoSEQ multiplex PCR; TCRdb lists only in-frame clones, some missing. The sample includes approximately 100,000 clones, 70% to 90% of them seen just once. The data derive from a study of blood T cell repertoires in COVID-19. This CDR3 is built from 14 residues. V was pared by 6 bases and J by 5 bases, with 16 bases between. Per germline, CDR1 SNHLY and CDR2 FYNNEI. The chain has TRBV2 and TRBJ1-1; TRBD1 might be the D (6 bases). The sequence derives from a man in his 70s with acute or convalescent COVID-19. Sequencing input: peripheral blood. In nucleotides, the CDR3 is TGTGCCAGCAGATTGGGCAGGGGAGGGACTGAAGCTTTCTTT. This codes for CASRLGRGGTEAFF.